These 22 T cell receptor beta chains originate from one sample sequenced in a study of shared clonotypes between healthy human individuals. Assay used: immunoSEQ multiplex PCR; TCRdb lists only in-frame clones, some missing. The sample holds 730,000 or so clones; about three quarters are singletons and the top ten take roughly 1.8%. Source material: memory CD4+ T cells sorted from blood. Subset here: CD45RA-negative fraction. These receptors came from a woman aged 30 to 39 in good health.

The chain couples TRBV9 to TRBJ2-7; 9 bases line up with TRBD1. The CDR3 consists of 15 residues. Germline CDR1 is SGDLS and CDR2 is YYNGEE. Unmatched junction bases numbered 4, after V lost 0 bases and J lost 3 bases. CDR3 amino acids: CASSVETGGGYEQYF. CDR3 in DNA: TGTGCCAGCAGCGTAGAGACAGGGGGAGGCTACGAGCAGTACTTC.

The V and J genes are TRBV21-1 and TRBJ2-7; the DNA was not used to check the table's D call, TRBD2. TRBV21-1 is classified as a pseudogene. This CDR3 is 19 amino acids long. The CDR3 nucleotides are TGTGCCAGCAGCAAAGGAGGGACTAGCGGGAGAAGAGGGACCTACGAGCAGTACTTC. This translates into CASSKGGTSGRRGTYEQYF.

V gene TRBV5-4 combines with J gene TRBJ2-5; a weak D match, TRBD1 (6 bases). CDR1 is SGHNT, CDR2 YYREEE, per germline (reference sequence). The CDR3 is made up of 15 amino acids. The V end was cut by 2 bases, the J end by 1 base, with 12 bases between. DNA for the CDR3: TGTGCCAGCAGCTTAGCAGGGGTGGCCCAAGAGACCCAGTACTTC. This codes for CASSLAGVAQETQYF.

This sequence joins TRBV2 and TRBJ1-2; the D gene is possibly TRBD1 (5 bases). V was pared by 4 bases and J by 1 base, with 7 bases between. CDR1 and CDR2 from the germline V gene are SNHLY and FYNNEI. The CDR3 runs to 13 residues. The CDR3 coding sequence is TGTGCCAGCAGTGCGACAGATAACTATGGCTACACCTTC. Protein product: CASSATDNYGYTF. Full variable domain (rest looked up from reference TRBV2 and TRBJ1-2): EPEVTQTPSHQVTQMGQEVILRCVPISNHLYFYWYRQILGQKVEFLVSFYNNEISEKSEIFDDQFSVERPDGSNFTLKIRSTKLEDSAMYFCASSATDNYGYTFGSGTRLTVV.

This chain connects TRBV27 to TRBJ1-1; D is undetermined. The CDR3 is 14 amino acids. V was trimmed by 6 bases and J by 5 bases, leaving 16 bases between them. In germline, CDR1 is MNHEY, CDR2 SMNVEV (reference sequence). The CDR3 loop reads CASSRGRAGTEAFF. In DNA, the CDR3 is TGTGCCAGCAGCCGAGGGAGGGCTGGAACTGAAGCTTTCTTT.

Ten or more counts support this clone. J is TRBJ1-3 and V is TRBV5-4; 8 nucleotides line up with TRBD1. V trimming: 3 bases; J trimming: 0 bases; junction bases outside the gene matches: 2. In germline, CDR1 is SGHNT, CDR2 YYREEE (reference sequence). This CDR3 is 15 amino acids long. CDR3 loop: CASSSGQDSGNTIYF. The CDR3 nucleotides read TGTGCCAGCAGCTCGGGACAGGACTCTGGAAACACCATATATTTT.

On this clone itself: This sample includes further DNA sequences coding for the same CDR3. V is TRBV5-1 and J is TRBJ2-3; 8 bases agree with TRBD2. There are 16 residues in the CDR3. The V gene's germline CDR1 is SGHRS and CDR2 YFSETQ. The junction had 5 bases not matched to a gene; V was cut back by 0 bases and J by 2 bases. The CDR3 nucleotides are TGCGCCAGCAGCTTGGCTACTAGCGGATCCACAGATACGCAGTATTTT. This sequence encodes CASSLATSGSTDTQYF.

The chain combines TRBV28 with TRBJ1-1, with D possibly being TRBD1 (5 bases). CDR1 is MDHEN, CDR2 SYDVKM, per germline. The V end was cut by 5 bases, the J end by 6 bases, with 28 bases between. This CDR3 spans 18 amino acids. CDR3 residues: CASSPLPPGWDPGSEAFF. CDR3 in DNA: TGTGCCAGCAGTCCCCTCCCACCGGGGTGGGACCCGGGCTCTGAAGCTTTCTTT.

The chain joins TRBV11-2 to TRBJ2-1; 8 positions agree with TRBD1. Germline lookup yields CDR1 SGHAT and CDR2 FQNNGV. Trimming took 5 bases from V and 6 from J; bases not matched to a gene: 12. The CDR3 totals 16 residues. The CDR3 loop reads CASSLGQGPGSNEQFF. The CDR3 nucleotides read TGTGCCAGCAGCCTAGGACAGGGACCGGGTTCCAATGAGCAGTTCTTC. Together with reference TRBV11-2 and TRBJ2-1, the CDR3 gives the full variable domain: EAGVAQSPRYKIIEKRQSVAFWCNPISGHATLYWYQQILGQGPKLLIQFQNNGVVDDSQLPKDRFSAERLKGVDSTLKIQPAKLEDSAVYLCASSLGQGPGSNEQFFGPGTRLTVL.

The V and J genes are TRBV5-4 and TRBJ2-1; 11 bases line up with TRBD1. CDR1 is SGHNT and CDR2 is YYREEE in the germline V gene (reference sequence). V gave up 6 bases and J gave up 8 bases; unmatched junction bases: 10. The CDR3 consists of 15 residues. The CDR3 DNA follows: TGTGCCAGCAAATTCGGGACAGGGGGGGGCGATGAGCAGTTCTTC. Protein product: CASKFGTGGGDEQFF.

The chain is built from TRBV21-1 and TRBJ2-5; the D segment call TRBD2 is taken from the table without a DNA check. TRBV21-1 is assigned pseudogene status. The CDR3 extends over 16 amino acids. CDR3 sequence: CASRAKGRGAGETQYF. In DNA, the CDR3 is TGTGCCAGCAGGGCTAAGGGGAGGGGCGCGGGGGAGACCCAGTACTTC.

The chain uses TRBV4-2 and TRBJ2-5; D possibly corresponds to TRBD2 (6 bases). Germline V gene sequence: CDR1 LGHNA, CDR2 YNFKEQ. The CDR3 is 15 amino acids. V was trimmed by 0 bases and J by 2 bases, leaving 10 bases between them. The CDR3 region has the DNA TGTGCCAGCAGCCAAGACGTTGCGGGACAAGAGACCCAGTACTTC. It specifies CASSQDVAGQETQYF.

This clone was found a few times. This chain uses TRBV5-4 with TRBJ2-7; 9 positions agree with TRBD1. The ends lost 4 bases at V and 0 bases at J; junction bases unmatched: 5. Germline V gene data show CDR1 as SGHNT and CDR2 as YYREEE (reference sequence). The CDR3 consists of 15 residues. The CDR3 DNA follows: TGTGCCAGCAGCCTGAACAGGGGGCCCTCCTACGAGCAGTACTTC. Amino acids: CASSLNRGPSYEQYF.

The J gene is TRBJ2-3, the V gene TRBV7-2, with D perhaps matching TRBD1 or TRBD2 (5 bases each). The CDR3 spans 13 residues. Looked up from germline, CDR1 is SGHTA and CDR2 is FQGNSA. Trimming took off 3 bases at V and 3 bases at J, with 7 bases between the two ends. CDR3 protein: CASSLGVTDTQYF. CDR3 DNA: TGTGCCAGCAGCTTGGGGGTTACAGATACGCAGTATTTT.

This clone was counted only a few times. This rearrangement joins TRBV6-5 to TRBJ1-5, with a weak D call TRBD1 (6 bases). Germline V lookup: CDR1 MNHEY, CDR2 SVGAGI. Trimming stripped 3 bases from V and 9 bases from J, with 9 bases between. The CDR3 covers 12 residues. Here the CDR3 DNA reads TGTGCCAGCAGTTATTTAGGGGGGCCCCAGCATTTT. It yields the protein CASSYLGGPQHF.

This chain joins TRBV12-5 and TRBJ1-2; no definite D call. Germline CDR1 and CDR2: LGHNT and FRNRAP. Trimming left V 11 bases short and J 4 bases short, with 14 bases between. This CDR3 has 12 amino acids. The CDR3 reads CALGGFGYGYTF. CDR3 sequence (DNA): TGTGCTCTTGGCGGGTTTGGCTATGGCTACACCTTC. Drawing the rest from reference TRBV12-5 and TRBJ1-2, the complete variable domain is DARVTQTPRHKVTEMGQEVTMRCQPILGHNTVFWYRQTMMQGLELLAYFRNRAPLDDSGMPKDRFSAEMPDATLATLKIQPSEPRDSAVYFCALGGFGYGYTFGSGTRLTVV.

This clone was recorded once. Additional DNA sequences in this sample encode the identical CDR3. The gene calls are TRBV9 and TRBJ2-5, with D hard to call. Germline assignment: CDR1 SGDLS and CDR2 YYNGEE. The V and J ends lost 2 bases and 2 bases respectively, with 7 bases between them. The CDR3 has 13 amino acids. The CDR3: CASSVTGQETQYF. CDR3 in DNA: TGTGCCAGCAGCGTGACCGGGCAAGAGACCCAGTACTTC.

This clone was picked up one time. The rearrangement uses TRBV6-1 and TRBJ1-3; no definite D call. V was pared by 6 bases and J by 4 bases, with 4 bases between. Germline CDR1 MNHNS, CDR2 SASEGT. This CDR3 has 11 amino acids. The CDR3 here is CASSTGNTIYF. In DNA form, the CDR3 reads TGTGCCAGCAGCACAGGAAACACCATATATTTT.

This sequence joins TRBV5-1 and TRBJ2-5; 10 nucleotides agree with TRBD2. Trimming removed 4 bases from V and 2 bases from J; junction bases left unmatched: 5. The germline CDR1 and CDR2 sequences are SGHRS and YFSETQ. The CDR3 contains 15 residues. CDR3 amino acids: CASSPGLAVQETQYF. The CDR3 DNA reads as TGCGCCAGCAGCCCCGGACTAGCGGTACAAGAGACCCAGTACTTC. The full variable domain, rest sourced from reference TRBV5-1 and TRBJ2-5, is KAGVTQTPRYLIKTRGQQVTLSCSPISGHRSVSWYQQTPGQGLQFLFEYFSETQRNKGNFPGRFSGRQFSNSRSEMNVSTLELGDSALYLCASSPGLAVQETQYFGPGTRLLVL.

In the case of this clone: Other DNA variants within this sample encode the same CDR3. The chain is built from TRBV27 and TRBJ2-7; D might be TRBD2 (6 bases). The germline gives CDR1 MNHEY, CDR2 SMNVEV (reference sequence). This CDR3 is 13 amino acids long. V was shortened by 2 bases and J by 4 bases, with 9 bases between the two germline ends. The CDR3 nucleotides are TGTGCCAGCAGTTTACTCGGGGGATACGAGCAGTACTTC. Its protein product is CASSLLGGYEQYF.

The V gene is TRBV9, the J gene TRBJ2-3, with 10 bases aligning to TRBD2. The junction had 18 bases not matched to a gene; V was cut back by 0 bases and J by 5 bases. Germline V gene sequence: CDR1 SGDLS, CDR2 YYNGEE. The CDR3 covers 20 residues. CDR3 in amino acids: CASSVASVESRLAGEDTQYF. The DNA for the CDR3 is TGTGCCAGCAGCGTAGCTTCAGTAGAATCTAGACTAGCGGGTGAAGATACGCAGTATTTT.

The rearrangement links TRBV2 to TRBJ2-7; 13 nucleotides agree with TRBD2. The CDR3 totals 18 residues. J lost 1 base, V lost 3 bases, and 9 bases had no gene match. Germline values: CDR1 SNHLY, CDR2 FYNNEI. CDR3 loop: CASSEGTSGTPRSYEQYF. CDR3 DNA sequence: TGTGCCAGCAGTGAGGGGACTAGCGGGACCCCGAGGTCCTACGAGCAGTACTTC.